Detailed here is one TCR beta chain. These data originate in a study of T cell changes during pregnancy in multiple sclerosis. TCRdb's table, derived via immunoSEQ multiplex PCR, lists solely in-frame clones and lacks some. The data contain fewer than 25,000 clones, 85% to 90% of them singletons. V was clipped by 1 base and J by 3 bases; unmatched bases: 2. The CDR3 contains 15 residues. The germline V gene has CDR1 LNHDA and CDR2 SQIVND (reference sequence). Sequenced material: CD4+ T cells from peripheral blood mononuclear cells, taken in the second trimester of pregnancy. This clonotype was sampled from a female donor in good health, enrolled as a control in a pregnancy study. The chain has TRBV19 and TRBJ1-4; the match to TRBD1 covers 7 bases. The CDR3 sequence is CASSIAGTANEKLFF. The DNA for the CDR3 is TGTGCCAGTAGTATAGCCGGGACAGCTAATGAAAAACTGTTTTTT.